This T cell receptor (beta chain) was sequenced for a study of cytomegalovirus exposure and HLA in healthy donors (dated by TCRdb to about 2017). In terms of the full investigation: An earlier analysis of roughly 610 of the donors reported approximately 280 Gb of sequence data and approximately 120 million unique TCR beta sequences obtained from about 170 million T cells. Both class I and class II loci were covered by HLA typing, at four-digit resolution. Roughly 5 DR-DQ haplotypes were handled as single units for association and clustering, since linkage in the cohort was strong. Typing coverage varied by locus: about 629-640 donors for A, B, C, DRB1 and DQB1; approximately 520 for DQA1; more than 600 for DPA1; around 490 for DPB1. In addition to the first cohort of 650 to 750 subjects, a separate validation cohort of 130 or so different subjects was used. On average, roughly 240,000 unique TCR beta nucleotide sequences were sequenced per donor among 398 genotyped donors of the cohort, with around 19% of those sequences being non-productive. An earlier analysis of a few hundred of the donors applied high-throughput TCR beta sequencing to assess whether each TCR beta V gene segment acted as functional or pseudogenic. Every repertoire in the discovery cohort had been generated on one and the same sequencing platform. The study aimed to test whether signatures of past pathogen exposure could be identified by cataloging public T cell receptors. Of the 350 to 400 genotyped donors, roughly 85% fell in the genetic ancestry cluster associated with self-reported Caucasian donors. Donor age, sex, ethnicity and CMV serostatus were collected together with the repertoire data. A later genetic analysis used genome-wide SNP genotypes for about 55% of the 666 donors, treating that subset as a discovery cohort. In a later analysis, previously published TCR beta repertoires from about 640 donors were re-analyzed and high-resolution HLA genotyping was added so that TCR occurrence patterns could be studied. To predict cytomegalovirus infection status, the study brought together high-throughput TCR immunosequencing, statistical association of individual TCRs with disease status, and machine learning. Using immunosequencing, the study profiled T cell repertoires from 500 to 800 subjects and related those repertoires to cytomegalovirus serostatus. In the later analysis, no new phenotypic data were used to find candidate immune exposures; instead, reliance was placed on TCR beta sequences and their occurrence across donors. An early release that covered some 640 HLA-typed donors contained approximately 290 gigabases of sequencing data and approximately 85 million unique TCR sequences.

What the authors observed across the whole study: In a later analysis, most CMV-associated TCR beta chains were found to appear HLA-restricted, with HLA associations seemingly driven largely by CMV exposure. It was suggested by the authors that the approach could potentially be generalized to other disease states and immunological phenotypes. When HLA alleles, especially DR and DQ, strongly co-occurred, attributing TCR associations to individual alleles was difficult. A cluster of highly shared sequence variants was judged likely to be a technical artifact of the sequencing pipeline. In vitro tests confirmed that three of the cytomegalovirus-associated TCR beta chains recognize cytomegalovirus antigens. According to a later analysis, TCR association rates differed among HLA loci, with DRB1 alleles showing the most associated TCRs and HLA-C alleles showing the fewest. In a later genetic analysis, a missense DCLRE1C variant was associated with V-gene and J-gene trimming of TCR beta chains, and the association was replicated in an independent cohort. A further reported finding was that TCR beta sequences accurately predicted the HLA-A and HLA-B alleles for most subjects in the first cohort. The only immune exposure information available for the cohort was CMV serostatus. Correlated functional status among segregating V segments might be attributable to linkage disequilibrium, but an unknown experimental factor could not be ruled out. Presence/absence analyses assumed roughly uniform sequencing depth across donors, an assumption that may not hold. The cohort was sequenced for TCR beta chains only, and without alpha or paired-chain data the features that could be detected were limited. Compared with the approximately 670-donor mean, donors in an Asian-associated ancestry cluster had fewer N-insertions in productive TCRs, according to a later genetic analysis. A later analysis found that HLA-associated TCR beta chains were more clonally expanded and had lower generation probabilities than equally common non-associated chains. Specific HLA alleles were associated with 15,000 to 20,000 TCR beta sequences at a false discovery rate of 0.05 in a later analysis. Because the 87-base-pair reads could not distinguish some IMGT-functional V segments, including TRBV6-2 and TRBV6-3, those segments were excluded. Because HLA typing was missing for some donors at each locus, association tests included only the typed subset. Broadly in line with IMGT annotations, most TCR beta V segments showed up in productive rearrangements about 90% or about 30% of the time in an earlier analysis of 587 of the donors. In the study, some 160 TCR beta chains were listed as associated with cytomegalovirus. Because counts were too low, more than 15 rarely observed V segments, including chromosome 9 orphons, were excluded from the earlier analysis of around 640 of the donors. While some public TCRs were present in many individuals, most TCR sequences turned up only very rarely across donors. Several of the top co-occurrence clusters appeared to be linked to parvovirus B19, influenza, CMV and Epstein-Barr virus, according to a later analysis. The classifier was reported to diagnose cytomegalovirus status with high specificity and sensitivity in both the original cohort and the validation cohort.

Preparation of the library involved the immunoSEQ multiplex PCR assay. For the multiplex PCR, a mixture combining 60 forward primers for TCR Vbeta segments and 13 reverse primers for TCR Jbeta segments was used. A multiplex PCR assay on genomic DNA amplified the CDR3 region of rearranged TCR beta genes. The amplified TCR beta libraries were sequenced on the Illumina HiSeq System as 87-base-pair reads. Per the source publication's procedure: In a later analysis, roughly 80 million unique TCR beta chains were counted across the approximately 620 repertoires, and about 9.9 million of these chains were shared by at least two donors. Raw reads were error-corrected and collapsed into unique sequences with a nearest-neighbor algorithm that merged closely related sequences to remove PCR and sequencing errors. V, D and J gene segments were assigned by aligning CDR3 sequences to IMGT reference sequences. For a sequence to be retained, a match of at least six nucleotides to both a V gene segment and a J gene segment was required. A rearrangement was called productive if the CDR3 had no stop codons and remained in frame with V and J, and every other rearrangement was called non-productive. CDR3 was defined by IMGT convention, running from the second conserved V-encoded cysteine to the conserved J-encoded phenylalanine. The earlier analysis of some 580 of the donors excluded any sequence lacking an unambiguous match to a single V gene segment. An earlier analysis of 587 of the donors called V segments functional above 56.7% productive rearrangements and segregating when the between-donor standard deviation exceeded 5%. To diagnose cytomegalovirus status from the catalog of TCR beta chain sequences, a statistical classification framework was built. V and J gene assignment, in a later analysis, came from comparing TCR nucleotide sequences with IMGT/GENE-DB human TR gene sequences. A later analysis assigned CDR3 sequences and most-parsimonious VDJ recombination scenarios with the TCRdist pipeline. In a later analysis, every TCR beta chain was defined by the combination of its CDR3 amino acid sequence and its V-gene family, and reads without a unique V-gene family were dropped. As a way to deal with suspected cross-contamination and a sequencing artifact, a later analysis dropped 450 to 700 nucleotide sequences that were highly shared and had low generation probability. A later analysis calculated a clonal expansion index for each public chain from normalized within-repertoire ranks of inferred template counts. In a later analysis, generation probabilities were computed with a VDJ recombination model fitted to out-of-frame rearrangements, and the resulting probabilities were checked against IGoR. In a later analysis, hypergeometric tests were used to score TCR-TCR, TCR-HLA and TCR-CMV co-occurrence, with a repertoire-size bias correction applied to TCR pairs. A later analysis estimated false discovery rates by permuting HLA or CMV assignments 20 times. A later analysis grouped co-occurring TCRs with DBSCAN, adding TCRdist sequence similarity when clustering within HLA-allele-positive subsets. Co-occurrence clustering excluded repertoires with fewer than 30,000 or more than 120,000 public chains, plus five with anomalous nucleotide sharing. The source is immuneACCESS, and TCRdb retained only in-frame sequences with V and J called. Part of the clones is not carried over; for the studies checked, unresolved V genes explain less than half of this, and the remainder is unexplained. D and trimming come from the DNA, and the V and J calls and clone size come from that table. The sample contains about 250,000 clones, more than 55% of them found a single time. In total, the top ten clones hold 2% to 2.5% of the sample.

As encoded in the germline V gene (reference sequence), CDR1 is SEHNR while CDR2 is FQNEAQ. V and J are truncated by 1 base and 8 bases respectively, leaving an intervening sequence of 17 bases. The CDR3 spans 16 residues, from the cysteine through the phenylalanine. The sequence is cut down to CDR3 DNA, 48 bases in frame from base 1. In total, roughly 710 healthy bone marrow donors made up the cohort. Cohort members were all nominally healthy when sampled, although unrecorded immune exposures were likely present. The donor tested CMV seronegative and was one of the 352 seronegative cohort members. A peripheral blood sample was provided by each donor, and peripheral blood mononuclear cells were used for TCR beta sequencing. Genomic DNA extraction from the blood cell samples was performed with the Qiagen DNeasy Blood Extraction Kit. Turning to this clone: The target of this receptor is not known. Base qualities were left out, and no much larger clone turns up one base away.

The specimen was PBMCs. The sequence joins TRBV7-9 to TRBJ1-4; D gene: possibly TRBD1, on 6 matching bases. The sequence was collected from a female donor in good health and CMV-seronegative. The CDR3 protein is CASSLGRQVGEEKLFF. The nucleotide sequence reads TGTGCCAGCAGCTTAGGGCGACAGGTTGGGGAGGAAAAACTGTTTTTT.